The clone carrying this T cell receptor beta chain has at least ten counts. Its antigen remains unidentified. Trimming left V 2 bases short and J 4 bases short, with 6 bases between. CDR3 size: 12 residues. Germline CDR1 reads DFQATT; CDR2 reads SNEGSKA (reference sequence). The cDNA was synthesized by means of template-switch 5'RACE, which was carried out with 10-nucleotide random UMIs. TCRdb re-called the 5' RACE reads through MiXCR, storing one row per CDR3 protein. The table records 45,000 to 60,000 distinct CDR3 sequences, roughly 4% of them present only once. The sample originates from a study of neurological immune-mediated disorders. Whole-study findings and limits: Multiple sclerosis was found to have the least TCR clonal expansion, below healthy controls, and HTLV-1-associated myelopathy the most. The multiple sclerosis repertoire cluster was not associated with any clinical or MRI feature, with the authors stating that larger cohorts are needed.

Sequenced input: PBMCs. This TCR was sampled from a man aged 25-45 years with multiple sclerosis. The rearrangement joins TRBV20-1 to TRBJ2-1; no reliable D call. DNA of the CDR3: TGCAGTGCTAGATACCGGTACAATGAGCAGTTCTTC. Protein sequence: CSARYRYNEQFF.